The rows below give T cell receptor beta chains drawn from one sample of a study of T cell changes during pregnancy in multiple sclerosis. Here immunoSEQ multiplex PCR was the method, and the copy in TCRdb shows in-frame clones only, minus some. The sample shows 45,000 or so clones, approximately 92% of them seen only once. This sample comprised CD8+ T cells from peripheral blood mononuclear cells, obtained after pregnancy. These receptors were taken from a female donor with multiple sclerosis, enrolled in a pregnancy study. The CDR3 runs from the conserved cysteine through the conserved F or W. Not every row has a clone size; where given, it reads once, few, many or a size class.

abundance | v_gene | CDR3aa
- | TRBV6-6 | CASSPSGAHEQYF
- | TRBV7-6 | CASSSQGQGAREAFF
- | TRBV9 | CASSVAELAGPKLTDTQYF
once | TRBV28 | CASSPWTGGDIQPQHF
- | TRBV5-1 | CASRLPGLADNEQFF
- | TRBV29-1 | CSVSDSVVGDTQYF
- | TRBV7-6 | CASSLIPPGGDTGELFF
- | TRBV30 | CALQGLSGNTIYF
- | TRBV6-5 | CASSYGGYVGYTF
few | TRBV27 | CASSPRVPKNTEAFF
- | TRBV5-1 | CASSRSSGTSTDTQYF
- | TRBV12-5 | CASGPAGGGYGYTF
- | TRBV4-1 | CASSLSRIDYEQYF
- | TRBV27 | CASRKGQGANYGYTF
few | TRBV4-2 | CASSQTTGTGKSPLHF
- | TRBV4-3 | CASSQPLAPTGNEQFF
few | TRBV1 | CTSSPGQPQHF
- | TRBV9 | CASSWSGSTDTQYF
- | TRBV27 | CASSLYEGGSSGANVLTF
- | TRBV15 | CATSGTSGSQFF
- | TRBV2 | CASSEDKDRGYQETQYF
- | TRBV5-1 | CASKIKTSGSRSTDTQYF
- | TRBV2 | CASSGSGTGNQPQHF
few | TRBV6-1 | CASSEKVEGETQYF
- | TRBV27 | CASSLRRDGELFF
once | TRBV11-2 | CASSSLGLAGGLGYNEQFF
- | TRBV7-9 | CASSFDRGSYGYTF
- | TRBV7-8 | CASSWGQFGTEAFF
- | TRBV6-1 | CASSEAPGNYGYTF
few | TRBV6-5 | CATVGQADYGYTF
- | TRBV4-1 | CASSQDAGGIRREQYF
- | TRBV6-1 | CASSEFADEQYF
- | TRBV11-1 | CASSLGQYSQNTDTQYF
- | TRBV6-5 | CASSYSAGSYNEQFF
- | TRBV19 | CASSGSLYNEQFF
- | TRBV19 | CASNHGLNTEAFF
- | TRBV6-4 | CASSDGGGAGDTQYF
- | TRBV2 | CASKKGAVDEQFF
once | TRBV27 | CASSLSENTEAFF
- | TRBV15 | CATSRDDFETQYF
- | TRBV6-5 | CASSYYAGKNYEQYF
- | TRBV10-3 | CAISGQTGPQGGYTF
- | TRBV7-6 | CASSSIRGTRETQYF
- | TRBV7-2 | CASRFGTSGSGETQYF
- | TRBV4-3 | CASSQETGSGETQYF
- | TRBV7-9 | CASSFSGSGYGYTF
- | TRBV9 | CASSVGQGVTEAFF
- | TRBV10-1 | CASSEGDREWLQYF
- | TRBV28 | CASRLETRITGELFF
- | TRBV27 | CASRHRAGPSSEQYF